The 21 T cell receptor beta chains reported below all come from one sample, sequenced in a study of T cell changes during pregnancy in multiple sclerosis. Produced via immunoSEQ multiplex PCR; TCRdb's table is partial and in-frame only. The sample has 40,000 to 60,000 clones, approximately 87% seen once. The sample was peripheral blood, taken in the first trimester of pregnancy. These TCRs come from a female donor in good health, enrolled as a control in a pregnancy study.

The gene calls are TRBV13 and TRBJ2-3; 7 nucleotides line up with TRBD2. V trimming: 3 bases; J trimming: 3 bases; junction bases outside the gene matches: 3. Germline CDR1 PRHDT, CDR2 FYEKMQ (reference sequence). The CDR3 loop spans 14 amino acids. The CDR3 nucleotides read TGTGCCAGCAGCTTGGGTAGCGGGACAGATACGCAGTATTTT. Its protein product is CASSLGSGTDTQYF.

The V and J genes are TRBV9 and TRBJ1-4; D possibly corresponds to TRBD1 (5 bases). V lost 0 bases and J 10 bases, leaving 16 bases between the germline ends. The germline V gene encodes CDR1 SGDLS and CDR2 YYNGEE. This CDR3 comprises 15 residues. The CDR3 bases are TGTGCCAGCAGCGTAGGGGGCCAAGGGAGGGGAAAACTGTTTTTT. Translation gives CASSVGGQGRGKLFF.

V usage is TRBV7-9 and J usage is TRBJ2-1, with 7 positions matching TRBD1. CDR3 length: 14 amino acids. CDR1 is SEHNR, CDR2 FQNEAQ, per germline (reference sequence). The V gene end was trimmed by 5 bases and the J gene end by 5 bases; junction bases not matched to a gene: 6. The CDR3 sequence is CASSRPGTDNEQFF. The CDR3 DNA is TGTGCCAGCAGCCGTCCAGGGACAGACAATGAGCAGTTCTTC.

The rearrangement links TRBV9 to TRBJ2-3, with 8 bases fitting TRBD1. V lost 4 bases and J lost 1; bases outside the gene matches: 5. Germline V gene data show CDR1 as SGDLS and CDR2 as YYNGEE. CDR3 length equals 15 residues. This CDR3 reads CASSLGQGGTDTQYF. CDR3 sequence (DNA): TGTGCCAGCAGCCTAGGACAGGGAGGCACAGATACGCAGTATTTT.

The chain has TRBV27 and TRBJ2-3; no firm D call. The CDR3 sequence is 17 residues long. Germline V gene data show CDR1 as MNHEY and CDR2 as SMNVEV (reference sequence). Trimming took off 5 bases at V and 0 bases at J, with 18 bases between the two ends. The CDR3 DNA reads as TGTGCCAGCAGTCTCTTTTTCTGGGCGTCTAGCACAGATACGCAGTATTTT. Protein product: CASSLFFWASSTDTQYF.

V and J are TRBV4-3 and TRBJ2-1; D not certain. The ends were cut back, 0 bases at V and 8 bases at J, with 11 bases in the middle. Germline V gene sequence: CDR1 LGHNA, CDR2 YSLEER. This CDR3 region has 14 residues. The CDR3 protein is CASSQDKVSHEQFF. CDR3 bases: TGCGCCAGCAGCCAAGATAAAGTTAGCCATGAGCAGTTCTTC.

This CDR3 is CASSYSQGAYEQYF. The CDR3 coding sequence is TGTGCCAGCAGTTACTCACAGGGGGCCTACGAGCAGTACTTC. The chain joins TRBV6-6 to TRBJ2-7, with 8 bases lining up with TRBD1. With 0 bases clipped from V and 2 bases from J, the junction kept 0 bases outside the gene matches. The CDR3 extends over 14 amino acids. Per the germline V gene, CDR1 is MNHNY and CDR2 is SVGAGI (reference sequence).

This chain's CDR3 is CASSLFAGLSTDTQYF. In DNA form, the CDR3 reads TGCGCCAGCAGCTTGTTCGCAGGGCTGAGCACAGATACGCAGTATTTT. V usage is TRBV5-1 and J usage is TRBJ2-3, with D maybe TRBD1 (5 bases). Germline V gene lookup returns CDR1 SGHRS and CDR2 YFSETQ. Trimming took 1 base from V and 0 from J, leaving 12 bases between them. The CDR3 is 16 amino acids.

CDR3 region: CASSASLAGVSEQYF. CDR3 sequence (DNA): TGTGCCAGCAGTGCGTCCCTAGCGGGAGTTTCGGAGCAGTACTTC. The chain uses TRBV27 and TRBJ2-7; 10 bases fit TRBD2. This CDR3 spans 15 amino acids. Per germline, CDR1 MNHEY and CDR2 SMNVEV (reference sequence). Trimming cost V 5 bases and J 7 bases; bases outside gene matches: 11.

V usage is TRBV9 and J usage is TRBJ2-2, with 9 bases aligning to TRBD2. The germline V gene encodes CDR1 SGDLS and CDR2 YYNGEE. V lost 0 bases, J lost 7 bases, and 7 bases stayed unmatched. The CDR3 totals 16 residues. DNA for the CDR3: TGTGCCAGCAGCGTAGGGTTAGCGGGAGCTCACGGGGAGCTGTTTTTT. This sequence encodes CASSVGLAGAHGELFF.

The chain combines TRBV7-3 with TRBJ2-1, with D possibly being TRBD2 (6 bases). Germline V gene data show CDR1 as SGHTA and CDR2 as FQGTGA. V shed 1 base and J shed 6 bases, with 10 bases lying between them. This CDR3 spans 14 amino acids. DNA for the CDR3: TGTGCCAGCAGCTTAAGTAGGGACTTCAATGAGCAGTTCTTC. Amino acids: CASSLSRDFNEQFF.

This clone is a singleton in its sample. This chain uses TRBV25-1 with TRBJ2-1; D is undetermined. Trimming left V 4 bases short and J 9 bases short, with 19 bases between. The CDR3 is made up of 15 amino acids. CDR1 is MGHDK, CDR2 SYGVNS, per germline. DNA for the CDR3: TGTGCCAGCAGTGGCATTTCACTGGGCCGGCTTGAGCAGTTCTTC. Translation gives CASSGISLGRLEQFF.

The rearrangement joins TRBV28 to TRBJ2-7; D perhaps matches TRBD2 (5 bases). The CDR3 extends over 15 amino acids. CDR1 is MDHEN and CDR2 is SYDVKM in the germline V gene. V was trimmed by 6 bases and J by 0 bases, leaving 15 bases between them. The CDR3 DNA reads TGTGCCAGCAGCCCCGTAACGGGAAGCTCCTACGAGCAGTACTTC. Protein: CASSPVTGSSYEQYF. The full variable domain, completed using reference TRBV28 and TRBJ2-7, is DVKVTQSSRYLVKRTGEKVFLECVQDMDHENMFWYRQDPGLGLRLIYFSYDVKMKEKGDIPEGYSVSREKKERFSLILESASTNQTSMYLCASSPVTGSSYEQYFGPGTRLTVT.

This chain uses TRBV10-1 with TRBJ1-3; a possible D gene is TRBD1 (5 bases). The germline V and J ends were trimmed by 7 bases and 0 bases, with 10 bases remaining between them. Germline V lookup: CDR1 WNHNN, CDR2 SYGVQD (reference sequence). This CDR3 region has 14 residues. The CDR3 nucleotides read TGCGCCAGCAATAGGACATGCTCTGGAAACACCATATATTTT. It yields the protein CASNRTCSGNTIYF.

The J gene is TRBJ2-3, the V gene TRBV6-4; D is perhaps TRBD1 (5 bases). The CDR3 has 15 residues. Per germline, CDR1 MRHNA and CDR2 SNTAGT. Trimming took 0 bases from V and 5 from J, leaving 12 bases between them. The CDR3 DNA follows: TGTGCCAGCAGTGACTCTTCAGGGTCTGGAGATACGCAGTATTTT. It is translated as CASSDSSGSGDTQYF.

The chain has TRBV19 and TRBJ2-7, with 9 bases aligning to TRBD1. V shed 6 bases, J shed 2 bases, and the junction held 8 bases outside the gene matches. Germline V gives CDR1 LNHDA, CDR2 SQIVND (reference sequence). The CDR3 is 15 amino acids. In nucleotides, the CDR3 is TGTGCCAGTAGCCCCGGGACAGGGAGTCCCTACGAGCAGTACTTC. Amino acids: CASSPGTGSPYEQYF. The full variable domain, its missing parts supplied by reference TRBV19 and TRBJ2-7, is DGGITQSPKYLFRKEGQNVTLSCEQNLNHDAMYWYRQDPGQGLRLIYYSQIVNDFQKGDIAEGYSVSREKKESFPLTVTSAQKNPTAFYLCASSPGTGSPYEQYFGPGTRLTVT.

The genes are TRBV25-1 and TRBJ1-2; unclear D gene. Germline V gene data show CDR1 as MGHDK and CDR2 as SYGVNS. Trimming cost V 6 bases and J 8 bases, with 19 bases left between them. This CDR3 comprises 14 residues. The CDR3 DNA follows: TGTGCCAGCAGCGCGATTCCTAGCTGGTCGGGCTACACCTTC. Its translation: CASSAIPSWSGYTF.

V gene TRBV30 combines with J gene TRBJ1-6; D is uncertain. Germline CDR1 is GTSNPN and CDR2 is SVGIG (reference sequence). The CDR3 is made up of 14 amino acids. With 0 bases removed from V and 5 bases from J, the gap between germline ends came to 8 bases. CDR3: CAWSVAVNNSPLHF. CDR3 nucleotides: TGTGCCTGGAGTGTGGCGGTAAATAATTCACCCCTCCACTTT.

The V call is TRBV30, the J call TRBJ2-5, with 12 positions matching TRBD2. J gave up 5 bases and V 2 bases, and 3 bases lay outside the gene matches. The germline gives CDR1 GTSNPN, CDR2 SVGIG (reference sequence). The CDR3 has 14 residues. The CDR3 is CAWSLAGGPETQYF. In nucleotides, the CDR3 is TGTGCCTGGAGTCTAGCGGGGGGGCCGGAGACCCAGTACTTC.

The chain carries TRBV28 and TRBJ1-5; D is unclear. The CDR3 runs 14 residues. Looked up from germline, CDR1 is MDHEN and CDR2 is SYDVKM. V lost 1 base and J 0 bases, leaving 4 bases between the germline ends. The chain's CDR3 is CASSLFHSNQPQHF. The CDR3 DNA reads TGTGCCAGCAGTTTATTCCATAGCAATCAGCCCCAGCATTTT.

V usage is TRBV11-2 and J usage is TRBJ2-2; 7 bases agree with TRBD1. The CDR3 runs 13 residues. Germline V gene lookup returns CDR1 SGHAT and CDR2 FQNNGV. Unmatched junction bases numbered 1, after V lost 3 bases and J lost 6 bases. Here the CDR3 reads CASSLGQPGELFF. The CDR3 DNA sequence: TGTGCCAGCAGCTTGGGACAGCCCGGGGAGCTGTTTTTT.